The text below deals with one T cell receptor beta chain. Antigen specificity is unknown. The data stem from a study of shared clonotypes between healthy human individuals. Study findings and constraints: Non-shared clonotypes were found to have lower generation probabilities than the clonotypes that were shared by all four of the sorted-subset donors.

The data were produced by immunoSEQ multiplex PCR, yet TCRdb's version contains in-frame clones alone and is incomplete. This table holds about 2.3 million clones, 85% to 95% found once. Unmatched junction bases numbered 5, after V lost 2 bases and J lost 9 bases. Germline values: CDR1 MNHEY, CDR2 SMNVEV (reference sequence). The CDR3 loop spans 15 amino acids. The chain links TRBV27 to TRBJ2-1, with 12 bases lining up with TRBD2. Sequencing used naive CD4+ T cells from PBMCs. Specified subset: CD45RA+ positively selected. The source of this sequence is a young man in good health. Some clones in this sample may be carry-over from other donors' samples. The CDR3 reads CASSLLLAGGPEQFF. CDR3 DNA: TGTGCCAGCAGTTTACTTCTAGCGGGAGGGCCTGAGCAGTTCTTC.